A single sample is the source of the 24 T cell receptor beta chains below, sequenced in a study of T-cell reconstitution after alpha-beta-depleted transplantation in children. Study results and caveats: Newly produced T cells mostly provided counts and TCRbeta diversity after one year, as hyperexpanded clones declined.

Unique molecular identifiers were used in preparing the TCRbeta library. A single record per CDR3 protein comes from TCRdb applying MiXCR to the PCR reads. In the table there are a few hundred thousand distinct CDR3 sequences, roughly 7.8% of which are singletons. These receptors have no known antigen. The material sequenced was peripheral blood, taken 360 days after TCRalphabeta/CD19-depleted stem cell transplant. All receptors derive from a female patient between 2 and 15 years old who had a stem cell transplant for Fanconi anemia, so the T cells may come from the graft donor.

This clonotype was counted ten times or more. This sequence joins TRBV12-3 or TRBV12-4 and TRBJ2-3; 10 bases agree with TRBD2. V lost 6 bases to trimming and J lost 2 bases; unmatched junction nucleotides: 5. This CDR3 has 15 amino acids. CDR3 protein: CASRLAGVLTDTQYF. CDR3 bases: TGTGCCAGCAGGCTAGCGGGGGTCCTCACAGATACGCAGTATTTT.

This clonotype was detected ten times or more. CDR3 sequence reads: CASSLEPGPSNYGYTF. The DNA of the CDR3 is TGCGCCAGCAGCTTGGAGCCAGGGCCCAGCAACTATGGCTACACCTTC. J is TRBJ1-2 and V is TRBV5-1, with D possibly matching TRBD1 (5 bases). V lost 0 bases, J lost 2 bases, and 14 bases lay in between. The V gene's germline CDR1 is SGHRS and CDR2 YFSETQ. The CDR3 runs 16 residues.

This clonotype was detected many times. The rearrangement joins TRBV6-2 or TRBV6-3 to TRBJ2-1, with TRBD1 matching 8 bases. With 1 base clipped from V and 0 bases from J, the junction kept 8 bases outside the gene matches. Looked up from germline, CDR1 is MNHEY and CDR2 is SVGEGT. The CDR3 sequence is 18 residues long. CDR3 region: CASSYLRDRLSSYNEQFF. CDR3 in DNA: TGTGCCAGCAGTTACTTAAGGGACAGGCTGAGCTCCTACAATGAGCAGTTCTTC.

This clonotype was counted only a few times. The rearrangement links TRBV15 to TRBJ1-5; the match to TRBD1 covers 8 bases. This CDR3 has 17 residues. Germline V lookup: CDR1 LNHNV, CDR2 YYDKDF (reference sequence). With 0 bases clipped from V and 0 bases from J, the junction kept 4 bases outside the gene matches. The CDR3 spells CATSRDYDRGSNQPQHF. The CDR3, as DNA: TGTGCCACCAGCAGAGACTACGACAGGGGTAGCAATCAGCCCCAGCATTTT.

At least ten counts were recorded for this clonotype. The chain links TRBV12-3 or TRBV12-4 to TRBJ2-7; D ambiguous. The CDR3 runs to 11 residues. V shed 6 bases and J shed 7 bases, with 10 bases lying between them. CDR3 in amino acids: CASSSLLEQYF. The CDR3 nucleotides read TGTGCCAGCAGCTCCCTTCTGGAGCAGTACTTC.

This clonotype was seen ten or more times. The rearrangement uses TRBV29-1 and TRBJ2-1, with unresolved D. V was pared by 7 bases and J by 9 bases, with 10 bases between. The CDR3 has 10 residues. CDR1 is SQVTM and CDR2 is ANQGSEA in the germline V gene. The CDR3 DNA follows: TGCAGCGCCTTGAGAAGTGAGCAGTTCTTC. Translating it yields CSALRSEQFF.

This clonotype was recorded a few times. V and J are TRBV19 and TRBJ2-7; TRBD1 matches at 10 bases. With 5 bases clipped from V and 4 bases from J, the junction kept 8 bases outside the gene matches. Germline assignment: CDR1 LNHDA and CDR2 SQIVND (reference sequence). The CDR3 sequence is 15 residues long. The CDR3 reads CASSGPGQGKYEQYF. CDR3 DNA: TGTGCCAGTAGTGGACCGGGACAGGGGAAGTACGAGCAGTACTTC.

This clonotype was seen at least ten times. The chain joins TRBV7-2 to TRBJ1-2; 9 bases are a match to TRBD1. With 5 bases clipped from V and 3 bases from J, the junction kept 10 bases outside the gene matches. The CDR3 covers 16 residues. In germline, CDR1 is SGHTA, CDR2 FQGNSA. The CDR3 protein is CASSPGQGWAYYGYTF. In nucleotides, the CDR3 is TGTGCCAGCAGCCCAGGACAGGGGTGGGCTTACTATGGCTACACCTTC.

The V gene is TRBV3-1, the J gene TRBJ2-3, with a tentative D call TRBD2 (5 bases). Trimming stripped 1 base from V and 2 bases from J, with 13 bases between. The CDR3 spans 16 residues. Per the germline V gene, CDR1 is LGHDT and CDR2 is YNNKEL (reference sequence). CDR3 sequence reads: CASSQVDPSHTDTQYF. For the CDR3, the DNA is TGTGCCAGCAGCCAAGTCGATCCTAGCCACACAGATACGCAGTATTTT.

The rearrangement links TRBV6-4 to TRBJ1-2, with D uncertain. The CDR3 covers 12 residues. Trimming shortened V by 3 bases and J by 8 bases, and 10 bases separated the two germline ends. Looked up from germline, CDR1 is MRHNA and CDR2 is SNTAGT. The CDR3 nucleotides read TGTGCCAGCAGTGATGGCGTTTTGGGCTACACCTTC. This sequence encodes CASSDGVLGYTF.

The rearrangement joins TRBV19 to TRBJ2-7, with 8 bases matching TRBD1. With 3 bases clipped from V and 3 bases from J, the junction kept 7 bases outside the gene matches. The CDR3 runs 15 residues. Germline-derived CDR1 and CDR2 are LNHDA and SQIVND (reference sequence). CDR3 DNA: TGTGCCAGTAGTATGGTCCCGGGACAGGACTACGAGCAGTACTTC. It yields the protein CASSMVPGQDYEQYF.

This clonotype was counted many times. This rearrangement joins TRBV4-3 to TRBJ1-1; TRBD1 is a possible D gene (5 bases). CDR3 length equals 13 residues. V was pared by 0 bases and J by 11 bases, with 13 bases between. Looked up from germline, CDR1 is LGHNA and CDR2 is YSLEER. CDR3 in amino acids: CASSQEWGQRAFF. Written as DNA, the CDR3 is TGCGCCAGCAGCCAAGAATGGGGCCAGAGGGCTTTCTTT.

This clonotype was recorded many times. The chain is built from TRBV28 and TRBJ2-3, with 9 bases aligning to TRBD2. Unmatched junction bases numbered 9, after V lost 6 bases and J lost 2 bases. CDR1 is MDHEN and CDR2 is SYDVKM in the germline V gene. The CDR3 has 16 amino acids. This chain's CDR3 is CASREGLAGFTDTQYF. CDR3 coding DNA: TGTGCCAGCAGGGAGGGACTAGCAGGGTTCACAGATACGCAGTATTTT.

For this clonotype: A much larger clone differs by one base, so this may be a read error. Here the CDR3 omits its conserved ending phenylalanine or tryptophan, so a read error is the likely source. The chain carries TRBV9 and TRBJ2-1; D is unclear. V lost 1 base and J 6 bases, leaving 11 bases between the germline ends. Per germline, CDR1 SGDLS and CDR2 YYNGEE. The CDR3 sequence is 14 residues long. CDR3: CASSVIPSSNEQFI. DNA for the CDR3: TGTGCCAGCAGCGTAATCCCATCTTCCAATGAGCAGTTCATC.

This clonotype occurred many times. CDR3 nucleotide sequence: TGCGCCAGCAGCCCCCCGACTAGCGGGGGGCTCACAGATACGCAGTATTTT. Encoded protein: CASSPPTSGGLTDTQYF. The chain joins TRBV5-1 to TRBJ2-3; the match to TRBD2 covers 13 bases. This CDR3 contains 17 residues. CDR1 and CDR2 (germline): SGHRS, YFSETQ. After removal of 4 bases from V and 2 bases from J, the junction contained 7 bases not matched to a gene.

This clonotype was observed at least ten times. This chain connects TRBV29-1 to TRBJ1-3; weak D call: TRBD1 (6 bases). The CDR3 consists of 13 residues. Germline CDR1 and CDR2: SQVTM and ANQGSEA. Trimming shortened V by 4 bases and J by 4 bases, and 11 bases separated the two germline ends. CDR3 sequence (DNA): TGCAGCGTTGCAACAGGGCGAGGAAACACCATATATTTT. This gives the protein CSVATGRGNTIYF.

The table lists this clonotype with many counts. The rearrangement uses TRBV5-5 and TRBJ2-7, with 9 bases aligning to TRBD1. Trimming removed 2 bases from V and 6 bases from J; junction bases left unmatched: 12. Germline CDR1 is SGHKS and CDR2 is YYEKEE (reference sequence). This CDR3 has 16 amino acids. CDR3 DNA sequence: TGTGCCAGCAGCTTCTTGAGATCCGGGACAGGGAGCGAGCAGTACTTC. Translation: CASSFLRSGTGSEQYF.

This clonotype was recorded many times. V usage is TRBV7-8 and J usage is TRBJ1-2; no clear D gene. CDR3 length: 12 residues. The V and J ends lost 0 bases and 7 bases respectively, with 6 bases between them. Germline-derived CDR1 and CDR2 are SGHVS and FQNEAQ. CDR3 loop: CASSLAWGGYTF. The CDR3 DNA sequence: TGTGCCAGCAGCTTAGCGTGGGGTGGCTACACCTTC.

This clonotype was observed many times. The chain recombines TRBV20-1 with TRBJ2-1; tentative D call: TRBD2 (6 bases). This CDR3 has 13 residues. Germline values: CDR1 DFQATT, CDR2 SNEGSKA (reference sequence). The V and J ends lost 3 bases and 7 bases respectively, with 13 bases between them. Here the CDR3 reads CSARTSVMNEQFF. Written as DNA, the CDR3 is TGCAGTGCTAGGACTAGTGTGATGAATGAGCAGTTCTTC.

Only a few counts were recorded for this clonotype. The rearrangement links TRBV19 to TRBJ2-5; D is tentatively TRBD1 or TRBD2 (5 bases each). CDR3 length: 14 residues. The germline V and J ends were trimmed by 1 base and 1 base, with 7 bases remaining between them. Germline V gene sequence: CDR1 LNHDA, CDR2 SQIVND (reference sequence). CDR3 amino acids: CASSIAGTQETQYF. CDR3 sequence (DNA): TGTGCCAGTAGTATAGCAGGGACCCAAGAGACCCAGTACTTC. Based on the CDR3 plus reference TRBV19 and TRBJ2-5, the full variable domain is DGGITQSPKYLFRKEGQNVTLSCEQNLNHDAMYWYRQDPGQGLRLIYYSQIVNDFQKGDIAEGYSVSREKKESFPLTVTSAQKNPTAFYLCASSIAGTQETQYFGPGTRLLVL.

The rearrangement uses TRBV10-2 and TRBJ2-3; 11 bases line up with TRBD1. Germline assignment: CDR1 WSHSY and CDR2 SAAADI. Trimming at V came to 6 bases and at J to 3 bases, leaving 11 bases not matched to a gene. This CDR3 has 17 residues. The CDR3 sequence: CASRSRDRGTGTDTQYF. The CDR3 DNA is TGCGCCAGCAGGAGCCGGGACAGGGGGACTGGGACAGATACGCAGTATTTT.

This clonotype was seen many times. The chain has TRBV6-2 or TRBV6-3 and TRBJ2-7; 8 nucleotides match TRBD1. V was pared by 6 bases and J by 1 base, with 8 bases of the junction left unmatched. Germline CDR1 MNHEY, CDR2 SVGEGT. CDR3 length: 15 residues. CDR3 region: CASRRAGGISYEQYF. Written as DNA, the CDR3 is TGTGCCAGCAGAAGAGCAGGGGGCATATCCTACGAGCAGTACTTC.

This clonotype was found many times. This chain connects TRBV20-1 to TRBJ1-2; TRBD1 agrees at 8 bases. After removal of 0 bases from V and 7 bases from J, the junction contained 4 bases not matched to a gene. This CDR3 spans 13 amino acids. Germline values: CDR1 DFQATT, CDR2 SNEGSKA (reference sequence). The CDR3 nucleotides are TGCAGTGCTAGAGAGCCGACAGGGGTTGGCTACACCTTC. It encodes CSAREPTGVGYTF.

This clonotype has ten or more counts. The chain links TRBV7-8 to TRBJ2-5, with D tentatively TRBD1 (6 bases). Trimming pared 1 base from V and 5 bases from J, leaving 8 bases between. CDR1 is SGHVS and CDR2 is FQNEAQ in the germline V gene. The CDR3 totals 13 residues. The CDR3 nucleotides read TGTGCCAGCAGCTTAGTTGGGGGCGAGACCCAGTACTTC. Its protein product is CASSLVGGETQYF.